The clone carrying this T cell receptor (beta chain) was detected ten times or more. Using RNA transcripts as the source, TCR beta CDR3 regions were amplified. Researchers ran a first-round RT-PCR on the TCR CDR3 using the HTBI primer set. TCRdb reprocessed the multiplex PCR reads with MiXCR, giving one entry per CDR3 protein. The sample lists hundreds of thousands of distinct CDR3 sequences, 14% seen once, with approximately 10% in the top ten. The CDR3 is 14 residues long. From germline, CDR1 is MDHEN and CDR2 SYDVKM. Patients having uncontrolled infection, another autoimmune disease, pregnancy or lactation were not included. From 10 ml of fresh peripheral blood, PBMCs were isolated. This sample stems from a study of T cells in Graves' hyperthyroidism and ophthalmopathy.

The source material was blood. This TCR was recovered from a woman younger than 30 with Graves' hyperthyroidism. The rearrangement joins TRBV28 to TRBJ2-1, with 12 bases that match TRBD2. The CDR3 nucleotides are TGTGCTGCTGTGAGGCTAGCGGGAGGGAATGAGCAGTTCTTC. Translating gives CAAVRLAGGNEQFF. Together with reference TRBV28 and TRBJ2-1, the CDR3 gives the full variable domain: DVKVTQSSRYLVKRTGEKVFLECVQDMDHENMFWYRQDPGLGLRLIYFSYDVKMKEKGDIPEGYSVSREKKERFSLILESASTNQTSMYLCAAVRLAGGNEQFFGPGTRLTVL.